What follows are 2 T cell receptor beta chains derived from one specimen sequenced in a study of OX40 agonist ivuxolimab in advanced cancers. Receptor amplification or capture employed the immunoSEQ multiplex PCR assay. The table was pulled from immuneACCESS by TCRdb, which kept in-frame rearrangements only. Such tables lose some clones; where checked, under half of the loss comes from unresolved V genes, and the rest has no known cause. A total of about 58,000 clones appear in this sample, around 83% of them only once. Less than 4% of the sample lies in the top ten. The sample consisted of CD4+ or CD8+ T cells sorted from blood, taken in a trial of the OX40 agonist ivuxolimab. The receptors were sampled from an adult with an advanced solid tumor such as melanoma, head and neck, liver or kidney cancer.

The rearrangement joins TRBV14 to TRBJ2-7; D is unresolved. CDR1 SGHDN and CDR2 FVKESK come from the germline V gene. The CDR3 length is 15 residues. Trimming cost V 3 bases and J 3 bases, with 15 bases left between them. The CDR3 loop reads CASSHIGPGLYEQYF. The CDR3 bases are TGTGCCAGCAGCCATATCGGGCCAGGTCTCTACGAGCAGTACTTC.

The chain has TRBV5-1 and TRBJ2-2; 8 nucleotides agree with TRBD1. The CDR3 is 16 amino acids. Germline values: CDR1 SGHRS, CDR2 YFSETQ. With V trimmed by 4 bases and J by 2 bases, 7 bases remained unmatched. CDR3 nucleotides: TGCGCCAGCAGCCCTAAGACAGGGGTAAACACCGGGGAGCTGTTTTTT. Translation: CASSPKTGVNTGELFF.